This entry lists 21 T cell receptor beta chains sequenced from one sample in a study of blood T cell repertoires in COVID-19. Assay used: immunoSEQ multiplex PCR; TCRdb lists only in-frame clones, some missing. The data hold roughly 140,000 clones, with under 80% observed a single time. Material: peripheral blood. These TCRs come from a man aged 55 to 70 with acute or convalescent COVID-19.

This chain joins TRBV5-1 and TRBJ2-4, with D uncertain. The germline V gene encodes CDR1 SGHRS and CDR2 YFSETQ. V was clipped by 3 bases and J by 8 bases, with 12 bases between them. The CDR3 has 13 amino acids. The CDR3 bases are TGCGCCAGCAGCTCTAGTCCCTCAGACATTCAGTACTTC. Translated: CASSSSPSDIQYF.

This clone came up a few times. The chain's CDR3 is CASSLTSGLTGEQFF. The CDR3 DNA reads as TGTGCCAGCAGCCTGACTAGCGGCCTCACTGGTGAGCAGTTCTTC. This chain uses TRBV3-1 (or the pseudogene TRBV3-2) with TRBJ2-1; 9 positions agree with TRBD2. With 4 bases clipped from V and 9 bases from J, the junction kept 10 bases outside the gene matches. CDR3 size: 15 residues. CDR1 and CDR2 from the germline V gene are LGHDT and YNNKEL (reference sequence).

This chain connects TRBV6-5 to TRBJ2-7, with D possibly matching TRBD1 (5 bases). V lost 1 base to trimming and J lost 2 bases, with 12 bases between them. The CDR3 sequence is 15 residues long. Germline V gene data show CDR1 as MNHEY and CDR2 as SVGAGI. CDR3 amino acids: CASSYLARAAYEQYF. CDR3 nucleotides: TGTGCCAGCAGTTACTTGGCCAGGGCCGCCTACGAGCAGTACTTC.

The sample holds one count of this clone. The chain carries TRBV19 and TRBJ2-1, with D perhaps matching TRBD1 (5 bases). This CDR3 has 17 amino acids. Per the germline V gene, CDR1 is LNHDA and CDR2 is SQIVND (reference sequence). V lost 4 bases to trimming and J lost 7 bases, with 23 bases between them. CDR3 bases: TGTGCCAGTAGTACAGGGCCTGGCCCCCAACCTGTGAATGAGCAGTTCTTC. Protein product: CASSTGPGPQPVNEQFF.

The CDR3 sequence: CASSRPGQGNYEQYF. The CDR3 bases are TGTGCCAGCAGCCGACCGGGACAGGGGAACTACGAGCAGTACTTC. The chain is built from TRBV6-5 and TRBJ2-7; 10 nucleotides agree with TRBD1. Germline loops: CDR1 MNHEY, CDR2 SVGAGI. V lost 6 bases to trimming and J lost 3 bases; unmatched junction nucleotides: 8. The CDR3 extends over 15 amino acids.

The chain links TRBV7-9 to TRBJ1-6, with TRBD1 as a possible D gene (6 bases). There are 14 residues in the CDR3. The V gene lost 3 bases and the J gene lost 7 bases, with 10 bases spanning the gap. Germline V gene lookup returns CDR1 SEHNR and CDR2 FQNEAQ (reference sequence). The CDR3 DNA is TGTGCCAGCAGCTTGGGCAGGGGAAATTCACCCCTCCACTTT. Amino acids: CASSLGRGNSPLHF. Complete variable domain (other parts from reference TRBV7-9 and TRBJ1-6): DTGVSQNPRHKITKRGQNVTFRCDPISEHNRLYWYRQTLGQGPEFLTYFQNEAQLEKSRLLSDRFSAERPKGSFSTLEIQRTEQGDSAMYLCASSLGRGNSPLHFGNGTRLTVT.

This chain uses TRBV2 with TRBJ1-6; TRBD1 agrees at 8 bases. CDR3 length: 15 residues. Per germline, CDR1 SNHLY and CDR2 FYNNEI. Losses at the gene ends were 5 bases for V and 2 bases for J; bases not matched to a gene: 2. Here the CDR3 DNA reads TGTGCCAGCAGTCAGGGGGCCCCCTATAATTCACCCCTCCACTTT. Translated, it gives CASSQGAPYNSPLHF.

V gene TRBV9 combines with J gene TRBJ2-1; 14 positions match TRBD2. V was pared by 2 bases and J by 2 bases, with 0 bases of the junction left unmatched. The CDR3 is made up of 16 amino acids. Germline loops: CDR1 SGDLS, CDR2 YYNGEE. The CDR3 DNA is TGTGCCAGCAGCGTGACTAGCGGGGGGGCCTACAATGAGCAGTTCTTC. Its translation is CASSVTSGGAYNEQFF.

The rearrangement links TRBV2 to TRBJ1-5; the D is unclear. Germline CDR1 is SNHLY and CDR2 is FYNNEI. The CDR3 is made up of 15 amino acids. V lost 4 bases and J lost 1, with 11 bases in between. DNA of the CDR3: TGTGCCAGCAGTGGTCGCAGTTCAAGCAATCAGCCCCAGCATTTT. Translated: CASSGRSSSNQPQHF. The whole variable domain, remainder taken from reference TRBV2 and TRBJ1-5, is EPEVTQTPSHQVTQMGQEVILRCVPISNHLYFYWYRQILGQKVEFLVSFYNNEISEKSEIFDDQFSVERPDGSNFTLKIRSTKLEDSAMYFCASSGRSSSNQPQHFGDGTRLSIL.

The rearrangement links TRBV4-1 to TRBJ2-3; D is undetermined. V lost 0 bases and J 5 bases, leaving 9 bases between the germline ends. The CDR3 covers 14 residues. Germline V gene lookup returns CDR1 MGHRA and CDR2 YSYEKL. CDR3 in DNA: TGCGCCAGCAGCCAAGAAGCCACGAGAGATACGCAGTATTTT. Its translation: CASSQEATRDTQYF.

V and J are TRBV18 and TRBJ1-1, with 8 bases lining up with TRBD1. J was trimmed by 5 bases and V by 5 bases; bases with no gene match: 13. The CDR3 has 16 amino acids. Germline V gene sequence: CDR1 KGHSH, CDR2 LQKENI. CDR3 sequence (DNA): TGTGCCAGCTCATCCGGCCCCACAGGGGGGAGAACTGAAGCTTTCTTT. Amino acid sequence: CASSSGPTGGRTEAFF.

The rearrangement uses TRBV7-2 and TRBJ1-2; D is ambiguous. V gave up 1 base and J gave up 4 bases, with 10 bases separating them. CDR3 length: 14 residues. Germline values: CDR1 SGHTA, CDR2 FQGNSA. CDR3 DNA sequence: TGTGCCAGCAGCTTAGTTGGAGGGAGCTATGGCTACACCTTC. This sequence encodes CASSLVGGSYGYTF. The full variable domain, rest sourced from reference TRBV7-2 and TRBJ1-2, is GAGVSQSPSNKVTEKGKDVELRCDPISGHTALYWYRQSLGQGLEFLIYFQGNSAPDKSGLPSDRFSAERTGGSVSTLTIQRTQQEDSAVYLCASSLVGGSYGYTFGSGTRLTVV.

The chain has TRBV11-3 and TRBJ2-2; 7 bases map to TRBD1. Germline CDR1 reads SGHNT; CDR2 reads YENEEA. The V segment lost 3 bases and the J segment 0 bases; nucleotides outside the gene matches: 1. The CDR3 loop spans 15 amino acids. CDR3 residues: CASSFQGANTGELFF. The DNA for the CDR3 is TGTGCCAGCAGCTTCCAGGGGGCGAACACCGGGGAGCTGTTTTTT.

V is TRBV5-1 and J is TRBJ1-1; D is unclear. The CDR3 is 13 residues long. Per germline, CDR1 SGHRS and CDR2 YFSETQ. V was trimmed by 3 bases and J by 0 bases, leaving 6 bases between them. CDR3 bases: TGCGCCAGCAGCTATTCCGTGAACACTGAAGCTTTCTTT. Translating it yields CASSYSVNTEAFF.

This clone was observed a handful of times. J is TRBJ2-3 and V is TRBV30, with 11 bases matching TRBD2. Germline V gene lookup returns CDR1 GTSNPN and CDR2 SVGIG (reference sequence). J was trimmed by 4 bases and V by 5 bases; bases with no gene match: 14. The CDR3 contains 17 residues. The CDR3 loop is CAWSGTSGPSAADTQYF. The CDR3 nucleotides are TGTGCCTGGTCCGGGACTAGCGGTCCCTCGGCGGCAGATACGCAGTATTTT.

This chain links TRBV28 with TRBJ1-2; TRBD1 is a possible D gene (5 bases). From germline, CDR1 is MDHEN and CDR2 SYDVKM. Trimming left V 4 bases short and J 4 bases short, with 13 bases between. The length of the CDR3 is 14 residues. The CDR3, as DNA: TGTGCCAGCAGTTCTACCCAGGGCTTCTATGGCTACACCTTC. Its protein is CASSSTQGFYGYTF.

V and J are TRBV28 and TRBJ1-1; 9 bases are a match to TRBD1. The V and J ends lost 2 bases and 4 bases, in that order; junction bases with no gene match: 2. CDR3 length: 14 amino acids. The germline gives CDR1 MDHEN, CDR2 SYDVKM. The CDR3 is CASSLVTGGTEAFF. The DNA of the CDR3 is TGTGCCAGCAGTTTAGTGACAGGGGGCACTGAAGCTTTCTTT.

The rearrangement uses TRBV4-1 and TRBJ2-1; 7 bases map to TRBD1. Trimming cost V 3 bases and J 3 bases; bases outside gene matches: 8. Germline values: CDR1 MGHRA, CDR2 YSYEKL. This CDR3 is built from 16 residues. The CDR3 here is CASSQTGLLIYNEQFF. Here the CDR3 DNA reads TGCGCCAGCAGCCAGACAGGGCTACTAATCTACAATGAGCAGTTCTTC.

V gene TRBV10-1 combines with J gene TRBJ2-2; D unresolved. Germline CDR1 reads WNHNN; CDR2 reads SYGVQD (reference sequence). The CDR3 runs to 13 residues. Trimming left V 2 bases short and J 5 bases short, with 6 bases between. The CDR3 here is CASSENPTGELFF. CDR3 DNA sequence: TGCGCCAGCAGTGAGAATCCAACCGGGGAGCTGTTTTTT.

The V and J genes are TRBV9 and TRBJ2-3; D remains unclear. From germline, CDR1 is SGDLS and CDR2 YYNGEE. The CDR3 is 15 amino acids. Trimming left V 0 bases short and J 1 base short, with 9 bases between. CDR3: CASSVGRSGTDTQYF. The DNA of the CDR3 is TGTGCCAGCAGCGTAGGTCGGAGTGGCACAGATACGCAGTATTTT. The entire variable domain, with the rest obtained from reference TRBV9 and TRBJ2-3, is as follows: DSGVTQTPKHLITATGQRVTLRCSPRSGDLSVYWYQQSLDQGLQFLIQYYNGEERAKGNILERFSAQQFPDLHSELNLSSLELGDSALYFCASSVGRSGTDTQYFGPGTRLTVL.

CDR3 coding DNA: TGTGCCAGCAGTTACTCGAGGCAGGGCCTCCCTGGCGGCTACACCTTC. As protein: CASSYSRQGLPGGYTF. The chain links TRBV6-5 to TRBJ1-2, with TRBD1 as a possible D gene (5 bases). This CDR3 is 16 amino acids long. Germline assignment: CDR1 MNHEY and CDR2 SVGAGI. Trimming removed 0 bases from V and 8 bases from J, with 19 bases in between.